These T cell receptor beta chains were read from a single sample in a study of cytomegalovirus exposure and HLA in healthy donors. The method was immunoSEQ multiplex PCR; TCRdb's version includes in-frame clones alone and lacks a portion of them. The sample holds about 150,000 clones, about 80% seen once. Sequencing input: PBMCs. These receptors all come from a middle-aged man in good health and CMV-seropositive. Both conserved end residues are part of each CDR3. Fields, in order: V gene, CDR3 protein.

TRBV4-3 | CASSPNRWGDTEAFF
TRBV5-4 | CASSLFGLLADEQYF
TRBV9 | CASSPTGGHHDYNEQFF
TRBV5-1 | CASSLAGGPGETQYF
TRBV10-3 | CAISPGLAGGELFF
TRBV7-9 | CASSWAINEQFF
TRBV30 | CAWSGLANEQFF
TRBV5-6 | CASSLRLTSGKQETQYF
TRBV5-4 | CASSPGVANEKLFF
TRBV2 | CASSNGGDLHF
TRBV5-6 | CASSLAAGVGTQYF
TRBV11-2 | CASSPYEADYEQYF
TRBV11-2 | CASSRWEGIQYF
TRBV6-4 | CASSDSTSGSDTQYF
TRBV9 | CASSVGSLRTGASTGELFF
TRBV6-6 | CASSYSGGGNEKLFF
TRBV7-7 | CASSLGGGSFTDTQYF
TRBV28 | CASSWGTLAEKLFF
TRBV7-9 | CASSLGTGGGRNTEAFF
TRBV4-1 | CASSLTASGLGGLDKNSQYF
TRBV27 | CASSSQRPSYNEQFF
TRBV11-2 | CASSLWHEQYF
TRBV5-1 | CASSAGTGETQYF
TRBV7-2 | CASSVSETQYF
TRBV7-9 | CASSLAGTGAAFF
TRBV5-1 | CASSTGLAGLNTGELFF
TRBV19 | CASIGGMVRTGELFF
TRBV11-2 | CASSSRTVLQYF
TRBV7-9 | CASSRQDRGLYNEQFF
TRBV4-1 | CASSQSGQRMDTQYF
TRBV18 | CASSPRTSGSGELFF
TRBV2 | CASQTGPSGNTIYF
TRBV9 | CASSGGLAAYNEQFF
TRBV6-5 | CASSYSYREEKLFF
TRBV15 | CATSPGQIQPQHF
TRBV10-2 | CASSTAGYTEAFF
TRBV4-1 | CASRPGLAGSYEQYF
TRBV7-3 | CASSLTASGWDNEQFF
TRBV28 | CASTALRGKLFF